This passage covers 21 T cell receptor beta chains from one sample sequenced in a study of blood T cells in healthy people across ages. The authors ran a second PCR of roughly 6 to 12 cycles using a sample-barcoded 5' primer and a J-beta primer mix. Each CDR3 protein gets one entry after TCRdb re-called the 5' RACE reads with MiXCR. The table has hundreds of thousands of distinct CDR3 sequences, 20% to 30% seen once. A further study also used this sample, focusing on T cells of mothers and their children.

The material sequenced was blood. Receptors were obtained from a boy younger than 18 in good health.

Comment on this clonotype: This clone may be a read error of a much larger clone one base away. The chain joins TRBV5-1 to TRBJ1-4, with D tentatively TRBD1 (6 bases). The CDR3 loop spans 17 amino acids. Germline V CDR1 and CDR2: SGHRS, YFSETQ. In nucleotides, the CDR3 is TGCGCCAGCAGCTTGGACGGCAGGGGCCAGACCGGGGAAAAACTGGTTTTT. It specifies CASSLDGRGQTGEKLVF.

This clonotype was seen only a few times. The CDR3 protein is CASSPAGTGIPDTQYF. In nucleotides, the CDR3 is TGTGCCAGCAGTCCCGCCGGGACAGGGATACCAGATACGCAGTATTTT. The chain employs TRBV28 and TRBJ2-3; 9 nucleotides align to TRBD1. The CDR3 spans 16 residues. Germline loops: CDR1 MDHEN, CDR2 SYDVKM. V lost 5 bases and J lost 4; bases outside the gene matches: 10.

The CDR3 DNA reads as TGCGCCAGCAGCCACTTAGCGGCCGGGGAGCTGTTTTTT. This codes for CASSHLAAGELFF. The rearrangement links TRBV4-1 to TRBJ2-2; D perhaps matches TRBD2 (6 bases). With 3 bases removed from V and 6 bases from J, the gap between germline ends came to 8 bases. CDR1 and CDR2 from the germline V gene are MGHRA and YSYEKL. This CDR3 is built from 13 residues.

CDR3 sequence (DNA): TGCAGCGTCACTTACAATGAGCAGTTCTTC. Its protein is CSVTYNEQFF. V usage is TRBV29-1 and J usage is TRBJ2-1, with D hard to call. The V end lost 6 bases, the J end lost 4 bases, and 4 bases lay between the germline ends. CDR1 is SQVTM, CDR2 ANQGSEA, per germline. The CDR3 has 10 amino acids.

This sequence joins TRBV5-1 and TRBJ2-7; D is uncertain. Trimming left V 0 bases short and J 3 bases short, with 7 bases between. The V gene's germline CDR1 is SGHRS and CDR2 YFSETQ. CDR3 length: 13 residues. CDR3 in DNA: TGCGCCAGCAGCTTGGTAGAAAACTACGAGCAGTACTTC. This encodes CASSLVENYEQYF.

The chain uses TRBV7-2 and TRBJ2-5; 7 bases agree with TRBD2. There are 16 residues in the CDR3. V lost 5 bases and J lost 4; bases outside the gene matches: 13. Per germline, CDR1 SGHTA and CDR2 FQGNSA. The CDR3 DNA reads TGTGCCAGCAGCAGACGAAGCGGGGCCATTGGAGAGACCCAGTACTTC. The encoded protein is CASSRRSGAIGETQYF.

The chain couples TRBV27 to TRBJ2-6, with a weak D call TRBD1 (6 bases). V was trimmed by 2 bases and J by 0 bases, leaving 17 bases between them. Germline CDR1 MNHEY, CDR2 SMNVEV (reference sequence). CDR3 length: 19 residues. The CDR3 reads CASSLKPGQGSSGANVLTF. In nucleotides, the CDR3 is TGTGCCAGCAGTTTAAAACCAGGTCAGGGGTCCTCTGGGGCCAACGTCCTGACTTTC.

The chain joins TRBV19 to TRBJ1-4, with 7 bases aligning to TRBD1. With 3 bases clipped from V and 7 bases from J, the junction kept 11 bases outside the gene matches. The germline V gene encodes CDR1 LNHDA and CDR2 SQIVND (reference sequence). This CDR3 is built from 16 residues. The CDR3 nucleotides are TGTGCCAGTAGTATTCCGTCCGGGACAGATGCTGAAAAACTGTTTTTT. Translation gives CASSIPSGTDAEKLFF.

A few counts support this clonotype. The rearrangement links TRBV29-1 to TRBJ2-5; maybe TRBD1 (5 bases). Trimming removed 3 bases at V and 5 bases at J, with 16 bases between. CDR1 SQVTM and CDR2 ANQGSEA come from the germline V gene. CDR3 length: 14 amino acids. CDR3 sequence reads: CSVDEAGILETQYF. The CDR3 coding sequence is TGCAGCGTTGACGAGGCAGGGATATTGGAGACCCAGTACTTC. The whole variable domain, remainder taken from reference TRBV29-1 and TRBJ2-5, is SAVISQKPSRDICQRGTSLTIQCQVDSQVTMMFWYRQQPGQSLTLIATANQGSEATYESGFVIDKFPISRPNLTFSTLTVSNMSPEDSSIYLCSVDEAGILETQYFGPGTRLLVL.

This clonotype turned up a few times. J is TRBJ2-3 and V is TRBV13; TRBD2 matches 9 bases. Germline CDR1 PRHDT, CDR2 FYEKMQ (reference sequence). Germline trimming cut 4 bases from V and 0 bases from J; bases unmatched to any gene: 8. CDR3 size: 17 residues. This chain's CDR3 is CASSSGQLAGSTDTQYF. Written as DNA, the CDR3 is TGTGCCAGCAGCTCGGGGCAGCTAGCGGGAAGCACAGATACGCAGTATTTT.

The chain links TRBV21-1 to TRBJ2-5; TRBD1 is taken as the D call from the table, unchecked against the DNA. The J call is doubtful: the DNA matches TRBJ2-1 better. TRBV21-1 is classified as a pseudogene. CDR3 length: 14 residues. As DNA, the CDR3 is TGTGCCAGCAGACCCGGGCGTCGGGCCAATGAGCAGTTCTTC. This encodes CASRPGRRANEQFF.

The chain uses TRBV9 and TRBJ1-6, with TRBD1 identical over 9 bases. The CDR3 totals 15 residues. CDR1 and CDR2 (germline): SGDLS, YYNGEE. Trimming cost V 3 bases and J 9 bases; bases outside gene matches: 7. CDR3 sequence reads: CASSDVPGQGSPLHF. The CDR3 DNA reads as TGTGCCAGCAGCGACGTCCCGGGACAGGGTTCACCCCTCCACTTT.

This chain connects TRBV29-1 to TRBJ2-7; 8 nucleotides match TRBD1. CDR3 size: 13 residues. Germline V gene sequence: CDR1 SQVTM, CDR2 ANQGSEA. V shed 7 bases and J 2 bases; nucleotides not matched to a gene: 7. The CDR3 bases are TGCAGCGCTGGACAGGGAAGCACCTACGAGCAGTACTTC. The encoded protein is CSAGQGSTYEQYF.

The chain couples TRBV15 to TRBJ2-1; D gene uncertain. The CDR3 extends over 13 amino acids. Germline CDR1 reads LNHNV; CDR2 reads YYDKDF (reference sequence). Deletions cut 0 bases from V and 6 bases from J, with 6 bases between. The CDR3 sequence: CATSRDSGNEQFF. CDR3 DNA sequence: TGTGCCACCAGCAGAGATTCGGGCAATGAGCAGTTCTTC. Full variable domain (missing parts from reference TRBV15 and TRBJ2-1): DAMVIQNPRYQVTQFGKPVTLSCSQTLNHNVMYWYQQKSSQAPKLLFHYYDKDFNNEADTPDNFQSRRPNTSFCFLDIRSPGLGDTAMYLCATSRDSGNEQFFGPGTRLTVL.

The sample holds a few counts of this clonotype. The V gene is TRBV9, the J gene TRBJ2-3; 10 bases fit TRBD2. V lost 0 bases and J lost 4; bases outside the gene matches: 8. Germline CDR1 and CDR2: SGDLS and YYNGEE. The CDR3 length is 17 residues. In DNA, the CDR3 is TGTGCCAGCAGCGTAGTCCCTAGCGGGGGCGGCGCAGATACGCAGTATTTT. Amino acids: CASSVVPSGGGADTQYF. Variable domain in full (rest from reference TRBV9 and TRBJ2-3): DSGVTQTPKHLITATGQRVTLRCSPRSGDLSVYWYQQSLDQGLQFLIQYYNGEERAKGNILERFSAQQFPDLHSELNLSSLELGDSALYFCASSVVPSGGGADTQYFGPGTRLTVL.

This clonotype was counted between two and nine times. This chain joins TRBV7-9 and TRBJ2-5; 7 bases match TRBD1. The length of the CDR3 is 16 residues. Germline CDR1 and CDR2: SEHNR and FQNEAQ (reference sequence). V was clipped by 1 base and J by 1 base; unmatched bases: 6. For the CDR3, the DNA is TGTGCCAGCAGCTTAGGGCCAGGGGGTTTCCAAGAGACCCAGTACTTC. Translation gives CASSLGPGGFQETQYF.

The sample holds a few counts of this clonotype. At one end, the junction sequence differs from germline, possibly due to a read error. The gene calls are TRBV28 and TRBJ2-4; 8 nucleotides line up with TRBD2. The CDR3 contains 15 residues. Germline lookup yields CDR1 MDHEN and CDR2 SYDVKM. CDR3 in amino acids: CAISAGGRGKNIQYF. The CDR3 nucleotides read TGTGCCATCAGTGCGGGGGGCCGCGGCAAAAACATTCAGTACTTC.

This clonotype was detected a few times. The chain recombines TRBV7-2 with TRBJ1-1; D is ambiguous. This CDR3 has 14 amino acids. Germline CDR1 is SGHTA and CDR2 is FQGNSA. V lost 3 bases and J lost 2, with 10 bases in between. The CDR3 sequence: CASSFKGVNTEAFF. CDR3 DNA sequence: TGTGCCAGCAGCTTCAAAGGCGTAAACACTGAAGCTTTCTTT.

For the CDR3, the DNA is TGTGCCAGCAGTTACCCGAATCCGGGACTAGCGAGAAAAGAGACCCAGTACTTC. This codes for CASSYPNPGLARKETQYF. V usage is TRBV6-5 and J usage is TRBJ2-5; 10 positions match TRBD2. The J segment lost 3 bases and the V segment lost 2 bases, leaving 12 bases of the junction unmatched. This CDR3 has 18 residues. The germline V gene encodes CDR1 MNHEY and CDR2 SVGAGI.

The chain recombines TRBV6-5 with TRBJ1-4, with TRBD1 matching over 7 bases. The trim removed 6 bases at V and 8 bases at J, leaving 9 bases unmatched. The CDR3 runs to 14 residues. Germline lookup yields CDR1 MNHEY and CDR2 SVGAGI. This CDR3 is CASRVTGFGEKLFF. CDR3 coding DNA: TGTGCCAGCAGGGTGACAGGGTTTGGCGAAAAACTGTTTTTT.

This clonotype was seen only a few times. This rearrangement joins TRBV25-1 to TRBJ1-5; a weak D match, TRBD1 (6 bases). Germline CDR1 MGHDK, CDR2 SYGVNS. V lost 3 bases to trimming and J lost 7 bases, with 13 bases between them. This CDR3 is built from 14 residues. The CDR3 DNA is TGTGCCAGCAGTGATGTGGGGGCGGAACAGCCCCAGCATTTT. It encodes CASSDVGAEQPQHF.